This TCR beta chain was identified in a study of beta chain features in type 1 diabetes. Study conclusions and caveats: PCR might favor shorter templates, but any such skew would affect patients and controls equally. Significant though moderate, a shortening of TCRB CDR3s appeared in all four CD4+ subsets of Type 1 diabetes patients.

A note on this clone: The antigen is undetermined.

Every bit of the isolated RNA underwent reverse transcription, so sequencing read expressed TCRB transcripts. The table came from immunoSEQ multiplex PCR; TCRdb's copy has only in-frame clones and leaves some out. Here the sample spans 250,000 to 300,000 clones, around 15% being singletons. Trimming took 9 bases from V and 4 from J, leaving 16 bases between them. The CDR3 runs to 14 residues. Germline loops: CDR1 LNHDA, CDR2 SQIVND (reference sequence). The source of this sequence is a man aged 25-40 years with type 1 diabetes. The material sequenced was naive CD4+ T cells from blood. The rearrangement links TRBV19 to TRBJ1-5; possibly TRBD1 for D (6 bases). Here the CDR3 reads CASTRTGLNQPQHF. The CDR3 region has the DNA TGTGCCAGCACTAGAACAGGGTTGAATCAGCCCCAGCATTTT.